This note documents a single T cell receptor (beta chain) sequence. The V end was cut by 3 bases, the J end by 1 base, with 6 bases between. The CDR3 consists of 13 residues. In germline, CDR1 is MNHEY, CDR2 SMNVEV (reference sequence). The sample comes from a study of control samples from healthy donors and cancer patients. Assay used: immunoSEQ multiplex PCR; TCRdb lists only in-frame clones, some missing. The sample shows about 84,000 clones, roughly 84% of them seen only once. This rearrangement joins TRBV27 to TRBJ1-1; D uncertain. The sequencing input was PBMCs. This TCR was sampled from a man in his 60s with head and neck cancer. CDR3 nucleotides: TGTGCCAGCAGTTTCGGCGGGAACACTGAAGCTTTCTTT. Translated: CASSFGGNTEAFF.